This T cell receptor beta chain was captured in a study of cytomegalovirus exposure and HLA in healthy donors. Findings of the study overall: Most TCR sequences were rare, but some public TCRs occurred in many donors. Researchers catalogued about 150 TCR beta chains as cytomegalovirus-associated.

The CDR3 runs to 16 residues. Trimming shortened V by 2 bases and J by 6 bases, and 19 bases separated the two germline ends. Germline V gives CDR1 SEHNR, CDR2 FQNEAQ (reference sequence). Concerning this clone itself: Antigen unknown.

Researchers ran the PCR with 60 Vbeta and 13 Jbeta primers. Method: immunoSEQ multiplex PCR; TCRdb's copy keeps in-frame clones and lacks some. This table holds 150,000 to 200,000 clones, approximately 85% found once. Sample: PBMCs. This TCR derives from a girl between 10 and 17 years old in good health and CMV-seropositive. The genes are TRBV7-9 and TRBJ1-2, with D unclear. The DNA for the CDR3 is TGTGCCAGCAGCTTAAGTGTTCCGAGGGAAAAGGATGGCTACACCTTC. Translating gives CASSLSVPREKDGYTF. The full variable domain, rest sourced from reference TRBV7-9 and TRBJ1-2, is DTGVSQNPRHKITKRGQNVTFRCDPISEHNRLYWYRQTLGQGPEFLTYFQNEAQLEKSRLLSDRFSAERPKGSFSTLEIQRTEQGDSAMYLCASSLSVPREKDGYTFGSGTRLTVV.